This T cell receptor (beta chain) was identified during a study of blood T cell repertoires in COVID-19. Overall study context: Sites in the United States, Italy and Spain provided acute and convalescent COVID-19 samples. T cells, B-cell-depleted T cells, or PBMCs supplied cDNA or gDNA.

Germline assignment: CDR1 GTSNPN and CDR2 SVGIG (reference sequence). V was trimmed by 3 bases and J by 4 bases, leaving 10 bases between them. This CDR3 spans 13 amino acids. Per the study methods: From reference gene primer amplification, estimates of nucleated cell counts were derived. Assay used: immunoSEQ multiplex PCR; TCRdb lists only in-frame clones, some missing. V and J calls plus clone size are reproduced from that table; the DNA served to infer D and trimming. The table includes about 250,000 clones, approximately 90% detected once. V and J are TRBV30 and TRBJ1-5; no definite D call. The material sequenced was peripheral blood. This TCR was recovered from a man aged 18 to 29 with active or convalescent COVID-19. This chain's CDR3 is CAWSQQRNQPQHF. The CDR3 DNA follows: TGTGCCTGGAGCCAGCAGCGAAATCAGCCCCAGCATTTT.